This T cell receptor (beta chain) was documented in a study of blood T cell repertoires in COVID-19. Trimming took 0 bases from V and 4 from J, leaving 9 bases between them. CDR1 is MRHNA, CDR2 SNTAGT, per germline. The CDR3 totals 14 residues. The protocol was immunoSEQ multiplex PCR, while the TCRdb copy is restricted to in-frame clones and leaves out a portion. The table has around 260,000 clones, approximately 81% seen once. The receptor comes from a man aged 60-69 years with acute or convalescent COVID-19. The chain recombines TRBV6-4 with TRBJ1-1; TRBD1 is a possible D gene (6 bases). What was sequenced was peripheral blood. The CDR3 spells CASSDSKGGTEAFF. In DNA, the CDR3 is TGTGCCAGCAGTGACTCGAAAGGGGGCACTGAAGCTTTCTTT.